This T cell receptor beta chain was retrieved from a study of blood T cell repertoires in COVID-19. Study at large: Samples of COVID-19 (acute and convalescent) were obtained from the United States, Italy and Spain.

Produced via immunoSEQ multiplex PCR; TCRdb's table is partial and in-frame only. The data show 110,000 to 150,000 clones, around 90% seen once. The clonotype was recovered from a woman aged 45-59 years with acute or convalescent COVID-19. Source material: peripheral blood.

The CDR3 reads CATSDGTAEAFF. Here the CDR3 DNA reads TGTGCCACCAGTGACGGGACAGCTGAAGCTTTCTTT. The rearrangement uses TRBV24-1 and TRBJ1-1, with TRBD1 matching 7 bases. The V gene end was trimmed by 4 bases and the J gene end by 6 bases; junction bases not matched to a gene: 1. In germline, CDR1 is KGHDR, CDR2 SFDVKD. The CDR3 is made up of 12 amino acids.